This T cell receptor beta chain appears in the sequencing data of a study of T cell responses to AZD1222 COVID-19 vaccine. About the research overall: Second-dose groups at about 4 or about 12 weeks were pooled. Study-wide findings and caveats: Variant regions that are unmutated are reportedly the target of nearly half of spike-specific TCRs.

The V gene lost 2 bases and the J gene lost 0 bases, with 11 bases spanning the gap. The CDR3 length is 16 residues. In germline, CDR1 is MDHEN, CDR2 SYDVKM. Of note for this clone: Antigen: not known.

Here immunoSEQ multiplex PCR was the method, and the copy in TCRdb shows in-frame clones only, minus some. The sample has about 55,000 clones; around nine tenths are singletons. The chain is built from TRBV28 and TRBJ2-1; a weak D match, TRBD2 (5 bases). The sequenced sample was peripheral blood, obtained on day 0 of AZD1222 vaccination. The sequence was obtained from an adult in good health. The CDR3 DNA is TGTGCCAGCAGTTTAGGTTATGGGAGCTCCTACAATGAGCAGTTCTTC. Amino acid sequence: CASSLGYGSSYNEQFF.